This is a list of T cell receptor beta chains from one sample in a study of blood T cell repertoires in COVID-19. Sequenced by immunoSEQ multiplex PCR; TCRdb stores in-frame clones only, minus some. The repertoire holds roughly 150,000 clones, more than 85% seen once, with about 2.5% in the top ten. The specimen sequenced was peripheral blood. Receptors were obtained from a woman aged 65 to 85 with acute or convalescent COVID-19. Both conserved end residues are part of each CDR3. The D gene is left open where the match is weak. A clone size is listed for some rows: how often the clone was seen (once, few, many), or a class if it is expanded.

J: TRBJ2-3; V: TRBV5-1; D: NA; size: NA; DNA: TGCGCCAGCAGCTTGGGGCTAGATACGCAGTATTTT; CDR3: CASSLGLDTQYF
J: TRBJ1-1; V: TRBV5-1; D: TRBD1; size: NA; DNA: TGCGCCAGCAGCCTAGGGACAGGGAACACTGAAGCTTTCTTT; CDR3: CASSLGTGNTEAFF
J: TRBJ1-2; V: TRBV10-2; D: TRBD1; size: NA; DNA: TGCGCCAGCAGTGGGGCAGGGGGCGTCCGAAACTATGGCTACACCTTC; CDR3: CASSGAGGVRNYGYTF
J: TRBJ1-4; V: TRBV6-1; D: TRBD1; size: NA; DNA: TGTGCCAGCAGTGACCGGACAGGTGGCCTTGAAAAACTGTTTTTT; CDR3: CASSDRTGGLEKLFF
J: TRBJ2-7; V: TRBV2; D: NA; size: NA; DNA: TGTGCCAGCAGTCCTTTAGTACTAGTTTACGAGCAGTACTTC; CDR3: CASSPLVLVYEQYF
J: TRBJ1-5; V: TRBV3-1/TRBV3-2; D: NA; size: once; DNA: TGTGCCAGCAGCTTCGGAGGGGCTTCAAATCAGCCCCAGCATTTT; CDR3: CASSFGGASNQPQHF
J: TRBJ2-3; V: TRBV27; D: TRBD2; size: once; DNA: TGTGCCAGCAGTTTAAGCCCATTTGAACTAGCGGGAGTCACAGATACGCAGTATTTT; CDR3: CASSLSPFELAGVTDTQYF
J: TRBJ2-3; V: TRBV5-8; D: NA; size: once; DNA: TGTGCCAGCAGCTTGACCCGGACTTCCTATACGCAGTATTTT; CDR3: CASSLTRTSYTQYF
J: TRBJ1-6; V: TRBV12-3/TRBV12-4; D: NA; size: NA; DNA: TGTGCCAGCACCCAACTTGAGGGTTCACCCCTCCACTTT; CDR3: CASTQLEGSPLHF
J: TRBJ1-4; V: TRBV11-2; D: NA; size: NA; DNA: TGTGCCAGCAGCCCCTGGGGGGACGTTGAAAAACTGTTTTTT; CDR3: CASSPWGDVEKLFF
J: TRBJ2-7; V: TRBV14; D: TRBD2; size: NA; DNA: TGTGCCAGCAGCCAAGAAGGGCGGGGGGCCCAGTACGAGCAGTACTTC; CDR3: CASSQEGRGAQYEQYF
J: TRBJ1-5; V: TRBV6-2/TRBV6-3; D: NA; size: NA; DNA: TGTGCCAGCAGTTACTCGAGTGTCCGGGTCAGCAATCAGCCCCAGCATTTT; CDR3: CASSYSSVRVSNQPQHF
J: TRBJ2-1; V: TRBV18; D: TRBD2; size: NA; DNA: TGTGCCAGCTCACTTGCGGGGGGGAGATACAATGAGCAGTTCTTC; CDR3: CASSLAGGRYNEQFF
J: TRBJ2-3; V: TRBV2; D: NA; size: NA; DNA: TGTGCCAGCAGTGTGACTCGTACCACAGATACGCAGTATTTT; CDR3: CASSVTRTTDTQYF
J: TRBJ1-5; V: TRBV13; D: NA; size: NA; DNA: TGTGCCAGCAGCTTCGGGGGATTTGGAAATCAGCCCCAGCATTTT; CDR3: CASSFGGFGNQPQHF
J: TRBJ2-3; V: TRBV7-8; D: TRBD1; size: NA; DNA: TGTGCCAGCAACCTCTGGGACAGGGAAACAGATACGCAGTATTTT; CDR3: CASNLWDRETDTQYF
J: TRBJ2-3; V: TRBV27; D: NA; size: NA; DNA: TGTGCCAGCAGTTTACTATACAGAACCACAGATACGCAGTATTTT; CDR3: CASSLLYRTTDTQYF
J: TRBJ1-1; V: TRBV6-5; D: TRBD1; size: NA; DNA: TGTGCCAGCAGTAGGGACAGGGGGTCCACTGAAGCTTTCTTT; CDR3: CASSRDRGSTEAFF
J: TRBJ1-5; V: TRBV30; D: NA; size: NA; DNA: TGTGCCTGGACCGGGGTCGGCAATCAGCCCCAGCATTTT; CDR3: CAWTGVGNQPQHF
J: TRBJ2-1; V: TRBV7-2; D: TRBD2; size: NA; DNA: TGTGCCAGCAGCTTAGGCCGACTAGCGGGGGGCCTGTACAATGAGCAGTTCTTC; CDR3: CASSLGRLAGGLYNEQFF
J: TRBJ2-3; V: TRBV11-1; D: NA; size: NA; DNA: TGTGCCAGCAGCCTCCTGCGCTTAACCACAGATACGCAGTATTTT; CDR3: CASSLLRLTTDTQYF
J: TRBJ1-4; V: TRBV5-1; D: TRBD1; size: NA; DNA: TGCGCCAGCAGCTTGGATCCAGGGGGCAGAGAAAAACTGTTTTTT; CDR3: CASSLDPGGREKLFF
J: TRBJ2-2; V: TRBV11-2; D: NA; size: NA; DNA: TGTGCCAGCAGCTTGTCGACAGCTCACACCGGGGAGCTGTTTTTT; CDR3: CASSLSTAHTGELFF
J: TRBJ1-5; V: TRBV21-1; D: NA; size: NA; DNA: TGTGCCAGCACCGATGACCGGGCGGAGGTGTATAGCAATCAGCCCCAGCATTTT; CDR3: CASTDDRAEVYSNQPQHF
J: TRBJ1-2; V: TRBV7-2; D: TRBD1; size: once; DNA: TGTGCCAGCAGCTTGAGTGGACAGGGCAACTATGGCTACACCTTC; CDR3: CASSLSGQGNYGYTF
J: TRBJ2-7; V: TRBV7-9; D: TRBD1; size: NA; DNA: TGTGCCAGCAGCTCGGACAGGGGCTCCTACGAGCAGTACTTC; CDR3: CASSSDRGSYEQYF
J: TRBJ1-2; V: TRBV4-3; D: TRBD1; size: NA; DNA: TGCGCCAGCAGCCAGGGACAGGCGGTGGTTCGAGATGGCTACACCTTC; CDR3: CASSQGQAVVRDGYTF
J: TRBJ2-7; V: TRBV9; D: TRBD1; size: NA; DNA: TGTGCCAGCAGCCCGGGGGGACAGGGAAACTACGAGCAGTACTTC; CDR3: CASSPGGQGNYEQYF
J: TRBJ2-2; V: TRBV6-6; D: TRBD1; size: NA; DNA: TGTGCCAGCAGTTACGGAGGGACAGGGCCCGGGGAGCTGTTTTTT; CDR3: CASSYGGTGPGELFF
J: TRBJ1-2; V: TRBV28; D: TRBD1; size: NA; DNA: TGTGCCAGCAGTTTGGGACAGGGCGTTGGCTATGGCTACACCTTC; CDR3: CASSLGQGVGYGYTF
J: TRBJ2-2; V: TRBV6-6; D: NA; size: NA; DNA: TGTGCCAGCAGTTACAGGGGACAGAACACCGGGGAGCTGTTTTTT; CDR3: CASSYRGQNTGELFF
J: TRBJ2-3; V: TRBV5-1; D: NA; size: NA; DNA: TGCGCCAGCAGGGAGGGTCGCACAGATACGCAGTATTTT; CDR3: CASREGRTDTQYF
J: TRBJ1-2; V: TRBV11-2; D: NA; size: few; DNA: TGTGCCAGCAGCGGGTGGGAGGGATTAAACTATGGCTACACCTTC; CDR3: CASSGWEGLNYGYTF
J: TRBJ2-1; V: TRBV7-2; D: NA; size: NA; DNA: TGTGCCAGCAGCTTAGGCGGGGCGTCCGGTAATGAGCAGTTCTTC; CDR3: CASSLGGASGNEQFF
J: TRBJ2-1; V: TRBV6-5; D: NA; size: NA; DNA: TGTGCCAGCAGTTACTCGAGGGCAGGGGCCTACAATGAGCAGTTCTTC; CDR3: CASSYSRAGAYNEQFF
J: TRBJ2-5; V: TRBV19; D: NA; size: NA; DNA: TGTGCCAGTAGTGATACAGGGCGGTCGGAGACCCAGTACTTC; CDR3: CASSDTGRSETQYF
J: TRBJ1-6; V: TRBV30; D: NA; size: once; DNA: TGTGCCTGGAGTAACAGCGGAAATTCACCCCTCCACTTT; CDR3: CAWSNSGNSPLHF
J: TRBJ2-3; V: TRBV29-1; D: TRBD1; size: NA; DNA: TGCAGCGTTGGGCAACTCCAGGGGGAAGGGACAGATACGCAGTATTTT; CDR3: CSVGQLQGEGTDTQYF
J: TRBJ1-6; V: TRBV28; D: NA; size: NA; DNA: TGTGCCAGCAGTTTAGGGACGAGGGGGAATTCACCCCTCCACTTT; CDR3: CASSLGTRGNSPLHF
J: TRBJ2-3; V: TRBV10-3; D: TRBD1; size: NA; DNA: TGTGCCATCAACAGGGGAAGCACAGATACGCAGTATTTT; CDR3: CAINRGSTDTQYF
J: TRBJ1-6; V: TRBV27; D: NA; size: NA; DNA: TGTGCCAGCAGTTCGACAGAAGGAGGGATGCGTTTATTGAATTCACCCCTCCACTTT; CDR3: CASSSTEGGMRLLNSPLHF
J: TRBJ2-2; V: TRBV2; D: NA; size: NA; DNA: TGTGCCAGCGCCAAGAGAGGTACCGGGGAGCTGTTTTTT; CDR3: CASAKRGTGELFF
J: TRBJ1-1; V: TRBV13; D: TRBD1; size: NA; DNA: TGTGCCAGCAGCCCGGGACAGGGAACTGAAGCTTTCTTT; CDR3: CASSPGQGTEAFF
J: TRBJ1-1; V: TRBV11-2; D: TRBD1; size: NA; DNA: TGTGCCAGCAGTACACAGGGGAGGCTATTCGGGGCTTTCTTT; CDR3: CASSTQGRLFGAFF
J: TRBJ2-5; V: TRBV6-2/TRBV6-3; D: NA; size: NA; DNA: TGTGCCAGCAGTAGACCCAGGGGCCAAGAGACCCAGTACTTC; CDR3: CASSRPRGQETQYF
J: TRBJ1-1; V: TRBV6-5; D: TRBD1; size: NA; DNA: TGTGCCAGCAGGCCGGACAGGGCGAACACTGAAGCTTTCTTT; CDR3: CASRPDRANTEAFF
J: TRBJ2-1; V: TRBV9; D: TRBD1; size: NA; DNA: TGTGCCAGCAGCGTAGTGGGGACAGGATGGAATGAGCAGTTCTTC; CDR3: CASSVVGTGWNEQFF
J: TRBJ1-1; V: TRBV3-1/TRBV3-2; D: NA; size: NA; DNA: TGTGCCAGCAGCCAAGTTCTATACTGGGGGGGCACTGAAGCTTTCTTT; CDR3: CASSQVLYWGGTEAFF
J: TRBJ2-2; V: TRBV19; D: TRBD1; size: NA; DNA: TGTGCCAGTAGTATGTATAGGGACAGGGGGCCCGGGGAGCTGTTTTTT; CDR3: CASSMYRDRGPGELFF
J: TRBJ1-1; V: TRBV6-5; D: NA; size: NA; DNA: TGTGCCAGCAGAGCACAGGGCTACACTGAAGCTTTCTTT; CDR3: CASRAQGYTEAFF
J: TRBJ2-5; V: TRBV24-1; D: NA; size: NA; DNA: TGTGCCACCAGTGATTTAGGACAGGGAGGGGGAGAGACCCAGTACTTC; CDR3: CATSDLGQGGGETQYF